Listed below are T cell receptor beta chains from one sample, sequenced in a study of blood T cell repertoires in COVID-19. Clones were sequenced by immunoSEQ multiplex PCR, and TCRdb holds only the in-frame ones, with some missing. The sample lists 88,000 or so clones, around 80% occurring once. Specimen: peripheral blood. Receptors were obtained from an elderly man with acute or convalescent COVID-19. Each CDR3 is given with its conserved first and last residue. The order of the fields is CDR3 protein, V gene, clone size, J gene, D gene. D genes are given only for firm matches. Size is stated for part of the rows, as once, few or many counts, or as a class when the clone is expanded.

CASSLGTSEADTQYF TRBV13 once TRBJ2-3 TRBD2
CASSSGLAEETQYF TRBV5-4 . TRBJ2-5 TRBD2
CASSPDRSDQPQHF TRBV27 . TRBJ1-5 .
CASGGTSGGNNEQFF TRBV9 few TRBJ2-1 TRBD2
CASSDGQGSSYNSPLHF TRBV6-1 once TRBJ1-6 TRBD1
CASSQVSGIVEQYF TRBV4-2 few TRBJ2-7 .
CAIRSSGSTDTQYF TRBV10-3 few TRBJ2-3 TRBD2
CASSSQGAVGEKLFF TRBV7-9 . TRBJ1-4 TRBD1
CATSRGGEDYGYTF TRBV15 once TRBJ1-2 .
CASSLTGTSERETQYF TRBV7-3 . TRBJ2-5 TRBD2
CASSSLDRGVNEQFF TRBV6-5 . TRBJ2-1 TRBD1
CASSLVQGGNTEAFF TRBV5-1 . TRBJ1-1 TRBD1
CASSNGMGDNSPLHF TRBV5-1 . TRBJ1-6 .
CASSLVGGGPQETQYF TRBV7-8 . TRBJ2-5 TRBD2
CASSQDRDRDLSNEKLFF TRBV3-1/TRBV3-2 few TRBJ1-4 TRBD1
CAWSVRSGELFF TRBV30 . TRBJ2-2 .
CASSSKGLDQETQYF TRBV7-9 . TRBJ2-5 TRBD2
CASSQARHKNTEAFF TRBV6-5 . TRBJ1-1 .
CASSRMGGLSGYTF TRBV7-9 . TRBJ1-2 .
CSVRTGFATNEKLFF TRBV29-1 . TRBJ1-4 .
CASTTAGRTQYF TRBV12-3/TRBV12-4 few TRBJ2-5 TRBD2
CASSPGTSGWRTYEQYF TRBV7-2 once TRBJ2-7 TRBD2
CASSESGGVYNEQFF TRBV25-1 once TRBJ2-1 TRBD2
CASSTFLAGGPTDTQYF TRBV5-1 . TRBJ2-3 TRBD2
CASSRAYEQYF TRBV6-6 . TRBJ2-7 .
CASSLDRENTEAFF TRBV7-9 . TRBJ1-1 TRBD1
CASSLNLAGQPKEQYF TRBV6-5 . TRBJ2-7 .
CASSPGRGHYGYTF TRBV5-6 once TRBJ1-2 .
CASSPGTGGRSNQPQHF TRBV18 . TRBJ1-5 TRBD1
CASSVGDIINTGELFF TRBV9 . TRBJ2-2 .
CAISSGQGYEQYF TRBV10-3 . TRBJ2-7 TRBD1
CASSKTTQGWTNQPQHF TRBV5-5 . TRBJ1-5 .
CASSIDLETAEAFF TRBV19 . TRBJ1-1 .
CASSSTGGGTEAFF TRBV5-6 . TRBJ1-1 TRBD1
CASSYTGHTNTEAFF TRBV5-1 . TRBJ1-1 .
CASSLGFGQDSGYTF TRBV11-1 . TRBJ1-2 TRBD1